The clone carrying this TCR beta chain was observed a handful of times. Its antigen is undetermined. These data originate in a study of beta chain features in type 1 diabetes. Study-level information: Healthy donors resembled patients in age, gender and cell yields.

Sorting based on CD45RO/CCR7/CD25/CD127/CD95/CD27 separated CD4+ naive, central memory, regulatory and stem cell-like memory cells. V shed 9 bases and J 4 bases; nucleotides not matched to a gene: 8. Germline V lookup: CDR1 MNHEY, CDR2 SVGAGI. The CDR3 has 14 amino acids. Study-level results: cDNA sequencing could over-represent cells with high TCR expression. PCR might show a preference for shorter templates, equally across patients and controls.

The study reverse transcribed the entire isolated RNA, so it sequenced expressed TCRB transcripts. The table came from immunoSEQ multiplex PCR; TCRdb's copy has only in-frame clones and leaves some out. This sample has roughly 230,000 clones, with 9.6% found just once. The clonotype originates from a woman in her late teens or twenties in good health. The J gene is TRBJ2-7, the V gene TRBV6-5; TRBD2 matches at 11 bases. Sequencing input: naive CD4+ T cells from blood. The CDR3 DNA reads as TGTGCCAGTAGGGGTAGCGGGAGGGGATACGAGCAGTACTTC. Translating it yields CASRGSGRGYEQYF.